The 9 T cell receptor beta chains below all came from one sample that was sequenced in a study of control samples from healthy donors and cancer patients. Here immunoSEQ multiplex PCR was the method, and the copy in TCRdb shows in-frame clones only, minus some. This table holds fewer than 25,000 clones, roughly 80% found once. The sample was PBMCs. The receptors here all came from a man aged 80 or over with head and neck cancer.

V is TRBV2 and J is TRBJ2-2; possible D gene TRBD2, 6 bases. The V and J ends lost 6 bases and 2 bases respectively, with 10 bases between them. The CDR3 consists of 14 residues. CDR1 is SNHLY and CDR2 is FYNNEI in the germline V gene. The CDR3 region is CASSGRVNTGELFF. DNA for the CDR3: TGTGCCAGCAGCGGGAGAGTTAACACCGGGGAGCTGTTTTTT.

V gene TRBV6-5 combines with J gene TRBJ2-3; D is ambiguous. This CDR3 has 14 amino acids. Deletions cut 2 bases from V and 0 bases from J, with 6 bases between. The germline CDR1 and CDR2 sequences are MNHEY and SVGAGI. DNA of the CDR3: TGTGCCAGCAGTTACGATGTTAGCACAGATACGCAGTATTTT. It translates to CASSYDVSTDTQYF.

This clone was counted between two and nine times. The chain joins TRBV3-1 (or the pseudogene TRBV3-2) to TRBJ2-5; maybe TRBD1 (6 bases). There are 15 residues in the CDR3. CDR1 LGHDT and CDR2 YNNKEL come from the germline V gene (reference sequence). Trimming cost V 0 bases and J 3 bases, with 11 bases left between them. Here the CDR3 reads CASSQDVWTEETQYF. CDR3 sequence (DNA): TGTGCCAGCAGCCAAGATGTCTGGACAGAAGAGACCCAGTACTTC.

The CDR3 spells CASSSRQSTDTQYF. CDR3 in DNA: TGTGCCAGCAGCTCCCGGCAAAGCACAGATACGCAGTATTTT. The chain couples TRBV5-4 to TRBJ2-3; D gene ambiguous. The CDR3 runs 14 residues. Germline V lookup: CDR1 SGHNT, CDR2 YYREEE (reference sequence). V was clipped by 3 bases and J by 0 bases, with 8 bases between them.

This clone was found once. This chain connects TRBV5-4 to TRBJ2-5; no definite D call. Per the germline V gene, CDR1 is SGHNT and CDR2 is YYREEE (reference sequence). V was cut by 0 bases and J by 2 bases, with 5 bases left in between. The length of the CDR3 is 13 residues. The CDR3 reads CASSLGGQETQYF. The CDR3 DNA is TGTGCCAGCAGCTTGGGTGGTCAAGAGACCCAGTACTTC.

The chain joins TRBV5-1 to TRBJ2-3, with 10 positions matching TRBD2. After removal of 4 bases from V and 2 bases from J, the junction contained 7 bases not matched to a gene. CDR1 and CDR2 (germline): SGHRS, YFSETQ. The CDR3 runs 16 residues. The CDR3 is CASSRRAGGPTDTQYF. Here the CDR3 DNA reads TGCGCCAGCAGCCGCCGAGCGGGGGGGCCCACAGATACGCAGTATTTT.

The V gene is TRBV25-1, the J gene TRBJ2-2; 7 nucleotides match TRBD2. The CDR3 sequence is 17 residues long. Per the germline V gene, CDR1 is MGHDK and CDR2 is SYGVNS. J gave up 3 bases and V 3 bases, and 10 bases lay outside the gene matches. The CDR3 DNA sequence: TGTGCCAGCAGTGAGACTGGGGCTAGCGGTTACACCGGGGAGCTGTTTTTT. It codes for CASSETGASGYTGELFF.

The chain is built from TRBV5-4 and TRBJ2-1, with 8 bases identical to TRBD2. There are 15 residues in the CDR3. The germline V gene encodes CDR1 SGHNT and CDR2 YYREEE (reference sequence). V trimming: 4 bases; J trimming: 11 bases; junction bases outside the gene matches: 14. CDR3: CASSPPFRREAQQFF. The CDR3 region has the DNA TGTGCCAGCAGCCCTCCTTTTAGGCGGGAGGCCCAGCAGTTCTTC.

This clone was detected only a few times. One end of the junction is discordant with germline, which a read error may explain. The chain has TRBV6-1 and TRBJ1-5; D is unclear. Germline CDR1 and CDR2: MNHNS and SASEGT. CDR3 length: 15 residues. The CDR3 protein is CASNEWGWSNQPQHF. CDR3 in DNA: TGTGCCAGCAATGAATGGGGTTGGAGCAATCAGCCCCAGCATTTT.